This TCR beta chain appears in the sequencing data of a study of blood T cell repertoires in COVID-19. The wider study: PBMCs, B-cell-depleted T cells, or T cells were the source of the cDNA or gDNA that made up the material.

This CDR3 contains 14 residues. Germline V gives CDR1 SGHKS, CDR2 YYEKEE (reference sequence). With 4 bases removed from V and 3 bases from J, the gap between germline ends came to 14 bases. In the authors' workflow: The authors estimated nucleated cell counts from reference gene primer amplification. Method: immunoSEQ multiplex PCR; TCRdb's copy keeps in-frame clones and lacks some. V and J calls and clone size are as listed in that table; D and trimming were resolved from the DNA. The sample lists 200,000 to 250,000 clones, roughly 86% occurring once. The TCR was taken from a woman aged 40 to 50 with acute or convalescent COVID-19. The chain uses TRBV5-5 and TRBJ2-7; D call uncertain. Sequencing used peripheral blood. The CDR3 DNA sequence: TGTGCCAGCAGCCCCGGTGGAGTCCTCTACGAGCAGTACTTC. Translated, it gives CASSPGGVLYEQYF.